In this sample, the clone carrying this T cell receptor (beta chain) turned up once. Sequencing was performed with immunoSEQ multiplex PCR; in TCRdb, only in-frame clones are kept and a portion is missing. The sample contains more than 10,000 clones, approximately 90% of which appear only once. The data belong to a study of graft-versus-host responses after intestinal transplantation. The time point here: postoperative day 105 after intestinal transplantation (dayNNNN = postoperative day). This CDR3 region has 14 residues. Germline CDR1 reads SNHLY; CDR2 reads FYNNEI. Trimming took off 1 base at V and 5 bases at J, with 10 bases between the two ends.

The sequences come from PBMCs, collected 105 days after intestinal transplantation. The receptor was isolated from a human patient who received an intestinal transplant, so some T cells may come from the graft donor. The V gene is TRBV2, the J gene TRBJ2-3; D may correspond to TRBD1 or TRBD2 (5 bases each). This CDR3 is CASSEGGPQDTQYF. DNA of the CDR3: TGTGCCAGCAGTGAAGGGGGACCTCAAGATACGCAGTATTTT. Full variable domain (outside the CDR3, taken from reference TRBV2 and TRBJ2-3): EPEVTQTPSHQVTQMGQEVILRCVPISNHLYFYWYRQILGQKVEFLVSFYNNEISEKSEIFDDQFSVERPDGSNFTLKIRSTKLEDSAMYFCASSEGGPQDTQYFGPGTRLTVL.